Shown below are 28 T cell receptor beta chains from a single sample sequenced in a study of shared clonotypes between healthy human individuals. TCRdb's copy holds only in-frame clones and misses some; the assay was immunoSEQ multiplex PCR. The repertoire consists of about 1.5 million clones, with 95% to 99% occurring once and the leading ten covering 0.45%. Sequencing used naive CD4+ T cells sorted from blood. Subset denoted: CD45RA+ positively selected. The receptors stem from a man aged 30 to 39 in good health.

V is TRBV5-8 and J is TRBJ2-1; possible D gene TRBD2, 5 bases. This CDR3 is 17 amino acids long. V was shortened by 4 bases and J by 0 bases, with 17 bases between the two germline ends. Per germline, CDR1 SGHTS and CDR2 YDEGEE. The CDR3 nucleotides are TGTGCCAGCAGCCGCCTCACTAGGGTCAGCTCCTACAATGAGCAGTTCTTC. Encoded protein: CASSRLTRVSSYNEQFF.

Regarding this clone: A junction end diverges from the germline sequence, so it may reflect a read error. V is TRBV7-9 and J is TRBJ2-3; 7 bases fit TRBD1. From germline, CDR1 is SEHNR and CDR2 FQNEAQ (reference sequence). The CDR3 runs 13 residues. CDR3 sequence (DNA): TGTGCCAACAGCTTGCAGGGGGCAGATACGCAGTATTTT. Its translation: CANSLQGADTQYF.

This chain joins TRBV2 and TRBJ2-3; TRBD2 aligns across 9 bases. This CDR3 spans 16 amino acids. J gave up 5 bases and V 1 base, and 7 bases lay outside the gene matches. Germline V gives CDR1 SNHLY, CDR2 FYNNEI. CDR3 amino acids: CASSEEQLAGIDTQYF. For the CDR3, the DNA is TGTGCCAGCAGTGAAGAACAACTAGCGGGTATAGATACGCAGTATTTT.

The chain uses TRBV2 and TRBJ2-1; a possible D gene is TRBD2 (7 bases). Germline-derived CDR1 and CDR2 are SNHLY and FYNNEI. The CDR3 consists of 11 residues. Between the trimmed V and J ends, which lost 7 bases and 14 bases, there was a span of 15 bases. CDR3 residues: CASNRGGGEFF. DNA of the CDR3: TGTGCCAGCAACAGAGGGGGAGGGGAGTTCTTC.

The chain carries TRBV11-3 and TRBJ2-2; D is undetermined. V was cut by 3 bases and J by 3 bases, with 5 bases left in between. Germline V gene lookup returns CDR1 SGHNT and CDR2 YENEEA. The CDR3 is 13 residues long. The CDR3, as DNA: TGTGCCAGCAGCTTGCGATACACCGGGGAGCTGTTTTTT. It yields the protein CASSLRYTGELFF.

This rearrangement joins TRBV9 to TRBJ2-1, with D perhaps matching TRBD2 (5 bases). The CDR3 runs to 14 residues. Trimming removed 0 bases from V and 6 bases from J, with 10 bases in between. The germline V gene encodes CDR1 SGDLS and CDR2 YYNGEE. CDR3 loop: CASSVELAANEQFF. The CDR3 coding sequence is TGTGCCAGCAGCGTAGAGCTAGCCGCCAATGAGCAGTTCTTC.

The CDR3 is CASRAGNTEAFF. The CDR3 coding sequence is TGTGCCAGCCGGGCAGGGAACACTGAAGCTTTCTTT. The chain carries TRBV7-6 and TRBJ1-1, with D unclear. There are 12 residues in the CDR3. V was pared by 8 bases and J by 1 base, with 8 bases between. From germline, CDR1 is SGHVS and CDR2 FNYEAQ. The full variable domain, with the rest looked up from reference TRBV7-6 and TRBJ1-1, is GAGVSQSPRYKVTKRGQDVALRCDPISGHVSLYWYRQALGQGPEFLTYFNYEAQQDKSGLPNDRFSAERPEGSISTLTIQRTEQRDSAMYRCASRAGNTEAFFGQGTRLTVV.

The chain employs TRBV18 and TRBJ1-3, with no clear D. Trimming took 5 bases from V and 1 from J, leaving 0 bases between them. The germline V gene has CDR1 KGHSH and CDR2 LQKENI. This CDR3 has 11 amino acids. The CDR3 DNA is TGTGCCAGCTCATCTGGAAACACCATATATTTT. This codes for CASSSGNTIYF.

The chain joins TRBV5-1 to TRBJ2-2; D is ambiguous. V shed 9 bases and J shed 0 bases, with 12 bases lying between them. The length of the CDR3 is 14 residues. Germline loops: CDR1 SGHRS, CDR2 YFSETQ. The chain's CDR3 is CATKDRANTGELFF. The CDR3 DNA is TGCGCCACCAAGGACCGCGCGAACACCGGGGAGCTGTTTTTT. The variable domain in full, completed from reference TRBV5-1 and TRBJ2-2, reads KAGVTQTPRYLIKTRGQQVTLSCSPISGHRSVSWYQQTPGQGLQFLFEYFSETQRNKGNFPGRFSGRQFSNSRSEMNVSTLELGDSALYLCATKDRANTGELFFGEGSRLTVL.

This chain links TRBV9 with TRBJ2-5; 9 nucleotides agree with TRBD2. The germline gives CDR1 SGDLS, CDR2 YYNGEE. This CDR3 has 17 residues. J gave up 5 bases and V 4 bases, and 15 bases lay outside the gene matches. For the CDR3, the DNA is TGTGCCAGCAGCCCGACCTTGATGGGCAGCGGGAGGGAGACCCAGTACTTC. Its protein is CASSPTLMGSGRETQYF.

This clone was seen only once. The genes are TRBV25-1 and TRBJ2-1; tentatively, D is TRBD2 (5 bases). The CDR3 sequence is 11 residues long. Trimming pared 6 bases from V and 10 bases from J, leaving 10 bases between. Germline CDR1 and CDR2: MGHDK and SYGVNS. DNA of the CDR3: TGTGCCAGCAGCCGACTATGGGAGCAGTTCTTC. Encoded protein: CASSRLWEQFF.

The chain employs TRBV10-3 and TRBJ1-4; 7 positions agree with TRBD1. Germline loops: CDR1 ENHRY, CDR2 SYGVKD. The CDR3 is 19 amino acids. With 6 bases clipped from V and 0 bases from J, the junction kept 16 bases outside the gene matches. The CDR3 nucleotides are TGTGCCATCAGCGGGGGGGACAGAATATCCAAATCAACTAATGAAAAACTGTTTTTT. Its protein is CAISGGDRISKSTNEKLFF.

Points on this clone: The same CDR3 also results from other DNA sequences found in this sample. The CDR3 is CASSLRTAYGYTF. The CDR3 nucleotides read TGTGCCAGCAGCTTAAGGACGGCATATGGCTACACCTTC. The chain carries TRBV7-2 and TRBJ1-2; D is uncertain. CDR3 size: 13 residues. Trimming pared 2 bases from V and 5 bases from J, leaving 9 bases between. Germline V lookup: CDR1 SGHTA, CDR2 FQGNSA.

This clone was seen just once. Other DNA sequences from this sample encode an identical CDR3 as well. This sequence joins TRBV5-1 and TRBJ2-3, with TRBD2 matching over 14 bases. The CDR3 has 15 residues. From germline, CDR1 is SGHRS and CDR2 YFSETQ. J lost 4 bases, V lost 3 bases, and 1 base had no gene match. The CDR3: CASSSGLAGADTQYF. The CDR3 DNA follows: TGCGCCAGCAGCTCGGGACTAGCGGGAGCAGATACGCAGTATTTT.

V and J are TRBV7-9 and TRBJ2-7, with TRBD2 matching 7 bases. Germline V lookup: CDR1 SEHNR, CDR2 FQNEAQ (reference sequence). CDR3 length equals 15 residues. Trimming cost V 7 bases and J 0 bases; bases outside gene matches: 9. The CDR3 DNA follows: TGTGCCAGCACCCCCCGTTCTAGCGGCTCCTACGAGCAGTACTTC. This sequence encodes CASTPRSSGSYEQYF.

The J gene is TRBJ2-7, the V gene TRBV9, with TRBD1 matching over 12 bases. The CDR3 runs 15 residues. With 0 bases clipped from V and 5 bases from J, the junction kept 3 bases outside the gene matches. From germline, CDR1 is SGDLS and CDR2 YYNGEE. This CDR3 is CASSVEGQGANEQYF. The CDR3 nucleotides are TGTGCCAGCAGCGTAGAGGGACAGGGGGCAAACGAGCAGTACTTC.

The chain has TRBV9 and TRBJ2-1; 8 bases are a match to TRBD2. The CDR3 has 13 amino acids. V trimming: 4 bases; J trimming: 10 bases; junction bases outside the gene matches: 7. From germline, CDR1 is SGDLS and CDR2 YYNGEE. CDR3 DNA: TGTGCCAGCAGCCCCCGGGGGGGCGTGGAGCAGTTCTTC. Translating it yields CASSPRGGVEQFF.

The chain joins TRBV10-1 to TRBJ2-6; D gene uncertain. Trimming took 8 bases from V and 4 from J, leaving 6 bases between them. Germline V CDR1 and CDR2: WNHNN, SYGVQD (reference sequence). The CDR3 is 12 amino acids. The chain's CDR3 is CASLKGANVLTF. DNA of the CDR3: TGCGCCAGCTTAAAAGGGGCCAACGTCCTGACTTTC.

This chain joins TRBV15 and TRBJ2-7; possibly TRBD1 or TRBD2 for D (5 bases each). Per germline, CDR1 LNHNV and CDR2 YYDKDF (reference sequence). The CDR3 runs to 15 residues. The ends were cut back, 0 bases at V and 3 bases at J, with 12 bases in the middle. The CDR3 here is CATSRELRGSYEQYF. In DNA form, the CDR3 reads TGTGCCACCAGCAGAGAGCTCCGGGGCAGCTACGAGCAGTACTTC.

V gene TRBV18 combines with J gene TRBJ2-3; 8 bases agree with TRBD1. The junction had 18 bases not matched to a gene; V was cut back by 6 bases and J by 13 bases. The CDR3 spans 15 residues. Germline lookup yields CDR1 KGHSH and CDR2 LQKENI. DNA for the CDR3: TGTGCCAGCTCCCGGGACGGGTTGACAGGGGAAAAGGAGTATTTT. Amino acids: CASSRDGLTGEKEYF.

The CDR3 is CASRLAGGDFHTQYF. The CDR3 DNA follows: TGTGCCAGCAGACTAGCGGGAGGCGACTTTCATACGCAGTATTTT. The chain couples TRBV6-6 to TRBJ2-3; 12 bases align to TRBD2. Looked up from germline, CDR1 is MNHNY and CDR2 is SVGAGI (reference sequence). With 6 bases clipped from V and 7 bases from J, the junction kept 8 bases outside the gene matches. The CDR3 covers 15 residues.

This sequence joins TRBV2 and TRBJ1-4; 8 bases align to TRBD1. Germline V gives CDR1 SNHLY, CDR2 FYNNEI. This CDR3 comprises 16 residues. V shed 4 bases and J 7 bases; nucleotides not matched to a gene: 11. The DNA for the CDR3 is TGTGCCAGCAGTGGGGTCCGGGACAGGACGCCTGAAAAACTGTTTTTT. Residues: CASSGVRDRTPEKLFF.

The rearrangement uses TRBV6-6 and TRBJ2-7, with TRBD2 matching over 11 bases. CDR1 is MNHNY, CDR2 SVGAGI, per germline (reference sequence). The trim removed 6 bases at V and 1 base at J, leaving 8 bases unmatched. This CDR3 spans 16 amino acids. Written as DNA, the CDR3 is TGTGCCAGCAGCCATGGGACTAGCGGAATTTCCTACGAGCAGTACTTC. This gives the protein CASSHGTSGISYEQYF.

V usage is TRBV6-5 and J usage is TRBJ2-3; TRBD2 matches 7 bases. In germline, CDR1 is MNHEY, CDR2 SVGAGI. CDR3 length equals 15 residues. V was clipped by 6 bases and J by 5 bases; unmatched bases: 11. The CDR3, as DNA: TGTGCCAGCAGCTCCCCGGGGGGTTGGGGAGATACGCAGTATTTT. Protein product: CASSSPGGWGDTQYF.

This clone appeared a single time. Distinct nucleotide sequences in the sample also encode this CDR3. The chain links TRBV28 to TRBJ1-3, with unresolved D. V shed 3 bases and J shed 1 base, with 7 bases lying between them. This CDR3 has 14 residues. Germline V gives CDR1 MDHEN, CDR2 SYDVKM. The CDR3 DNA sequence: TGTGCCAGCAGTTTCACCGGATCTGGAAACACCATATATTTT. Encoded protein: CASSFTGSGNTIYF.

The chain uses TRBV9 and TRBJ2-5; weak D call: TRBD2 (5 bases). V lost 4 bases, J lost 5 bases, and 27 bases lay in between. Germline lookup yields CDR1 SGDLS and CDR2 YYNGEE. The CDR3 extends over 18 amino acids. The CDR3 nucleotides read TGTGCCAGCAGCCCCAGTCTAAGCGTTCCGGACTCATGGGAGACCCAGTACTTC. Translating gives CASSPSLSVPDSWETQYF.

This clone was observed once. This chain's CDR3 is CASSPRRARGYTF. The CDR3 bases are TGTGCCAGCAGCCCCCGGCGGGCGCGGGGCTACACCTTC. V is TRBV5-6 and J is TRBJ1-2; D gene unclear. This CDR3 region has 13 residues. The germline CDR1 and CDR2 sequences are SGHDT and YYEEEE. V was trimmed by 4 bases and J by 8 bases, leaving 15 bases between them.

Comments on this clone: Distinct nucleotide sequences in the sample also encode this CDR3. The CDR3 region is CASSMLAGATGELFF. In nucleotides, the CDR3 is TGTGCCAGTAGTATGCTAGCGGGAGCCACCGGGGAGCTGTTTTTT. V and J are TRBV19 and TRBJ2-2, with 10 nucleotides matching TRBD2. V lost 3 bases to trimming and J lost 4 bases; unmatched junction nucleotides: 2. This CDR3 is 15 amino acids long. The V gene's germline CDR1 is LNHDA and CDR2 SQIVND (reference sequence).